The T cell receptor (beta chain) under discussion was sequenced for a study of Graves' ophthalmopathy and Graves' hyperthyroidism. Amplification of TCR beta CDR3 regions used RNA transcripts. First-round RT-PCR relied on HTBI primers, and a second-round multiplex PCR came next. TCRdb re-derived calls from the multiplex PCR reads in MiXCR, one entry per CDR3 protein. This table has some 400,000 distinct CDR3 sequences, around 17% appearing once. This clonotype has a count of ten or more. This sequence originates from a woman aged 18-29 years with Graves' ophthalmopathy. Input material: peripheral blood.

The CDR3 nucleotides are TGTGCCAGCAGCTTAGGGCGGAAAAACACTGAAGCTTTCTTT. This sequence encodes CASSLGRKNTEAFF. This chain links TRBV11-2 with TRBJ1-1; no clear D gene. Trimming cost V 1 base and J 2 bases, with 8 bases left between them. The CDR3 loop spans 14 amino acids. Germline V gene data show CDR1 as SGHAT and CDR2 as FQNNGV.